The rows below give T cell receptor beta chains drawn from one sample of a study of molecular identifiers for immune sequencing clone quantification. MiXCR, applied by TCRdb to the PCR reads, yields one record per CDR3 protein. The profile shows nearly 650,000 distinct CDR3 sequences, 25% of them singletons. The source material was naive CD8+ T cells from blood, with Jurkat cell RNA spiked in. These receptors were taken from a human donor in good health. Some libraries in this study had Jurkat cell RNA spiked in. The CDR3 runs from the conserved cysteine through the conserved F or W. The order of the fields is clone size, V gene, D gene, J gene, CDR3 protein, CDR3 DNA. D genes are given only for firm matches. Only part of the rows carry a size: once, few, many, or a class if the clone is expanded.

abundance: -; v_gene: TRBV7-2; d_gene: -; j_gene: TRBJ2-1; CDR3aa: CASGSLGSGEQFF; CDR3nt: TGTGCCAGCGGCTCCCTTGGATCCGGTGAGCAGTTCTTC
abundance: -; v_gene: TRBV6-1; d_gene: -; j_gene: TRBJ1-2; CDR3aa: CASHDVGTGARYGYTF; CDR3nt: TGTGCCAGCCATGATGTGGGGACGGGTGCTCGGTATGGCTACACCTTC
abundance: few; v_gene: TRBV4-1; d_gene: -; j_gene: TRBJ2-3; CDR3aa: CASSQDGPTDTQYF; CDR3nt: TGCGCCAGCAGCCAAGACGGGCCCACAGATACGCAGTATTTT
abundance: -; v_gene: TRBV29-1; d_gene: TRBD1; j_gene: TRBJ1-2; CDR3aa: CSVRWDRAPGYTF; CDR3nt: TGCAGCGTTCGATGGGACAGGGCGCCCGGCTACACCTTC
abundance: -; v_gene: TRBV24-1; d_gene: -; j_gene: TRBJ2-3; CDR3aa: CATSEADTQYF; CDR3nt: TGTGCCACCAGTGAGGCAGATACGCAGTATTTT
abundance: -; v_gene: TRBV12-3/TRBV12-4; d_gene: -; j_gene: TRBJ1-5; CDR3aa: CASSPTRPGITDSDQPQHF; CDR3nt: TGTGCCAGCAGTCCGACCCGACCGGGCATCACCGATAGCGATCAGCCCCAGCATTTT
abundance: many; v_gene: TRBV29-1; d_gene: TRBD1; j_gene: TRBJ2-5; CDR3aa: CSVEDRAETQYF; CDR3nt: TGCAGCGTTGAGGACAGGGCAGAGACCCAGTACTTC
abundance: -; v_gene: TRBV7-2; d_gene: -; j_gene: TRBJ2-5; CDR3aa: CASSFNEAGYQETQCF; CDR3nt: TGTGCCAGCAGCTTTAATGAGGCGGGGTACCAAGAGACCCAGTGCTTC
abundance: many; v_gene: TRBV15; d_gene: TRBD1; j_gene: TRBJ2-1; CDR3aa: CATSGSGTDPYNEQFF; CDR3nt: TGTGCCACCAGCGGATCCGGGACAGACCCCTACAATGAGCAGTTCTTC
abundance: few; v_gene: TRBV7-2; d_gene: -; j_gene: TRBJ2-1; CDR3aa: CASSLAPKVGLSSEQFF; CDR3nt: TGTGCCAGCAGCTTAGCCCCGAAAGTGGGGTTGTCATCTGAGCAGTTCTTC
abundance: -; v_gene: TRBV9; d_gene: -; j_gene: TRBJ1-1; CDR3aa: CASSVADPGEAFF; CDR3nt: TGTGCCAGCAGCGTAGCTGATCCAGGGGAAGCTTTCTTT
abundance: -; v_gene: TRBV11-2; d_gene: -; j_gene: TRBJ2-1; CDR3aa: CASSKTNIPGWQFF; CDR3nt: TGTGCCAGCAGTAAAACGAATATCCCGGGTTGGCAGTTCTTC
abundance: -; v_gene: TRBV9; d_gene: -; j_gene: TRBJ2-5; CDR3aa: CASSVAGLWETQYF; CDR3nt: TGTGCCAGCAGCGTAGCAGGCCTGTGGGAGACCCAGTACTTC
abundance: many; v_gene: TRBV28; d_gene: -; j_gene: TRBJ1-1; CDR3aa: CASSPTRPEGSTEAFF; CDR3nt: TGTGCCAGCAGTCCAACCCGCCCTGAGGGGAGCACTGAAGCTTTCTTT
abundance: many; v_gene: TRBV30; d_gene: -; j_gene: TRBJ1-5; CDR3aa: CAWSPGQLNQPQHF; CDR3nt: TGTGCCTGGAGCCCTGGACAGCTTAATCAGCCCCAGCATTTT
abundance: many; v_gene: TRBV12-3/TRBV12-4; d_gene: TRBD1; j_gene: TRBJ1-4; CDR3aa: CASSSTGQTNEKLFF; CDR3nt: TGTGCCAGCAGTTCGACGGGACAGACTAATGAAAAACTGTTTTTT
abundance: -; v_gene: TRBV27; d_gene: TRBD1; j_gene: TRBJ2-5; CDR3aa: CASSSDRVTIEPQYF; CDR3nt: TGTGCCAGCAGTTCGGACAGGGTCACGATTGAGCCCCAGTACTTC
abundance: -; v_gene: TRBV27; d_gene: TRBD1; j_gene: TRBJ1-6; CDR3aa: CASNPWGTGSSPLHF; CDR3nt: TGTGCCAGCAATCCCTGGGGGACAGGGAGTTCACCCCTCCACTTT
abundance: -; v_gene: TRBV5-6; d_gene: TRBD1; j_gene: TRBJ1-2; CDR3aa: CASSLLGQGANYGYTF; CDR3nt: TGTGCCAGCAGCTTGTTGGGACAGGGGGCGAACTATGGCTACACCTTC
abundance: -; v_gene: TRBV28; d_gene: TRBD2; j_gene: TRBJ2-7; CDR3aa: CASSLGAGGLSYEQYF; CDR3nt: TGTGCCAGCAGTTTGGGTGCGGGGGGCCTCTCCTACGAGCAGTACTTC
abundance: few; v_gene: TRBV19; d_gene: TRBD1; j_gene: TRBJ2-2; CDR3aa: CASTLGQGTNTGELFF; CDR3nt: TGTGCCAGTACCCTGGGACAGGGAACGAACACCGGGGAGCTGTTTTTT
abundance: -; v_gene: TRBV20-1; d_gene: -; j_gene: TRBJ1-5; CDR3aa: CSARPTYNSNQPQHF; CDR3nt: TGCAGTGCTAGACCCACATACAATAGCAATCAGCCCCAGCATTTT
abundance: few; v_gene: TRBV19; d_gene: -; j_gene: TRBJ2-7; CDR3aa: CAAGVPYEQYF; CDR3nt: TGTGCCGCGGGCGTCCCCTACGAGCAGTACTTC
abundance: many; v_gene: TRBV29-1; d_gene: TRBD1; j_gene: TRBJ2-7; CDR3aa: CSVQGQGAYEQYF; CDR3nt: TGCAGCGTGCAAGGACAGGGGGCCTACGAGCAGTACTTC
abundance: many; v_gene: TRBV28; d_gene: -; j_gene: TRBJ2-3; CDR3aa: CASSLGLGETSDTQYF; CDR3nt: TGTGCCAGCAGTTTGGGGTTGGGGGAAACTAGCGATACGCAGTATTTT
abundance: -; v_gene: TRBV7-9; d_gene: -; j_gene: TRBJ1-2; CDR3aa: CASSVTIEDNYGYTF; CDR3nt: TGTGCCAGCAGCGTGACGATAGAAGATAACTATGGCTACACCTTC
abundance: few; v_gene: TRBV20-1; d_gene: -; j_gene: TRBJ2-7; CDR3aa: CSARDRAGYEQYF; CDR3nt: TGCAGTGCTAGAGATCGTGCAGGGTACGAGCAGTACTTC
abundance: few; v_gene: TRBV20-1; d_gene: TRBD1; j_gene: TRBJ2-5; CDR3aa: CSAGQELEETQYF; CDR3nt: TGCAGTGCTGGACAGGAATTGGAAGAGACCCAGTACTTC
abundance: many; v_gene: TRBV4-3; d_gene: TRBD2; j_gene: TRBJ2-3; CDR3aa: CASSPSVFGTSGPTDTQYF; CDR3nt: TGCGCCAGCAGCCCAAGTGTGTTTGGGACTAGCGGTCCCACAGATACGCAGTATTTT
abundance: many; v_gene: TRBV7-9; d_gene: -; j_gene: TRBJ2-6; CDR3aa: CASSLASAGANVLTF; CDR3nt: TGTGCCAGCAGCTTGGCATCCGCTGGGGCCAACGTCCTGACTTTC
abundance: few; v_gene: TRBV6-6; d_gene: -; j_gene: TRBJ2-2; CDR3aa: CASSYSLTVGANTGELFF; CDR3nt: TGTGCCAGCAGTTACTCGCTGACAGTAGGGGCGAACACCGGGGAGCTGTTTTTT
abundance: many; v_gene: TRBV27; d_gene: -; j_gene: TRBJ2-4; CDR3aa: CASSWGPVGAKNIQYF; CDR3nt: TGTGCCAGCAGTTGGGGACCTGTGGGGGCCAAAAACATTCAGTACTTC